The clone carrying this T cell receptor (beta chain) appeared a single time. CDR3 length: 13 amino acids. The germline V gene has CDR1 LNHDA and CDR2 SQIVND (reference sequence). Trimming cost V 5 bases and J 6 bases, with 10 bases left between them. The entry originates in a study of PD-L1 blockade in urothelial cancer. Across the whole study: At 6 weeks and at 3 weeks (second dose) after treatment start, blood was analyzed. The median T cell count in blood samples was 140,000 to 150,000.

Noted time point: peripheral blood 6 weeks after treatment start. Patients yielded 1 to 8 samples each, pretreatment and on-treatment. Each PCR received spiked synthetic TCR analog templates. TCRdb's table, derived via immunoSEQ multiplex PCR, lists solely in-frame clones and lacks some. The table includes about 130,000 clones, about 84% detected once. The V call is TRBV19, the J call TRBJ2-2; no definite D call. The TCR sequence derives from a man aged 50 or older with urothelial cancer. The sample was PBMCs, taken around atezolizumab (anti-PD-L1) treatment. CDR3 coding DNA: TGTGCCAGTAGTCTAGTATCCCCCGGGGAGCTGTTTTTT. It translates to CASSLVSPGELFF.